A single sample is the source of the 21 T cell receptor beta chains below, sequenced in a study of blood T cell repertoires in COVID-19. Using immunoSEQ multiplex PCR, the repertoire was profiled, and TCRdb retains in-frame clones only, with some absent. Seen here are nearly 350,000 clones, approximately 87% observed once, and the top ten hold about 6.9%. Sequenced sample: peripheral blood. The source of these receptors is a woman in her 50s with COVID-19, enrolled during active disease.

The J gene is TRBJ2-3, the V gene TRBV19; D gene unclear. Germline V CDR1 and CDR2: LNHDA, SQIVND (reference sequence). Trimming removed 5 bases from V and 0 bases from J, with 9 bases in between. This CDR3 comprises 14 residues. CDR3 region: CASSRRTSTDTQYF. The CDR3, as DNA: TGTGCCAGTAGTCGCCGAACTAGCACAGATACGCAGTATTTT.

CDR3 amino acids: CASRRGSNTGELFF. CDR3 sequence (DNA): TGCGCCAGCAGGAGGGGGAGTAACACCGGGGAGCTGTTTTTT. The gene calls are TRBV4-1 and TRBJ2-2, with TRBD1 as a possible D gene (6 bases). There are 14 residues in the CDR3. Germline V CDR1 and CDR2: MGHRA, YSYEKL. V dropped 6 bases and J dropped 2 bases, with 10 bases sitting between them.

The chain combines TRBV25-1 with TRBJ1-2; perhaps TRBD1 as D (5 bases). The V end lost 7 bases, the J end lost 3 bases, and 15 bases lay between the germline ends. Per the germline V gene, CDR1 is MGHDK and CDR2 is SYGVNS. There are 14 residues in the CDR3. The CDR3: CASTGGSGDYGYTF. CDR3 DNA: TGTGCCAGCACCGGGGGGTCTGGGGACTATGGCTACACCTTC.

The gene calls are TRBV11-3 and TRBJ2-7, with a possible D match to TRBD2 (5 bases). CDR3 length equals 16 residues. Germline V gene sequence: CDR1 SGHNT, CDR2 YENEEA. V shed 5 bases and J shed 5 bases, with 22 bases lying between them. CDR3 sequence: CASSPHTFPTRDEQYF. The CDR3 DNA reads as TGTGCCAGCAGCCCACATACCTTCCCCACGAGGGACGAGCAGTACTTC.

This clone has just one count. The J gene is TRBJ2-1, the V gene TRBV9, with D perhaps TRBD1 (6 bases). The CDR3 is 14 residues long. From germline, CDR1 is SGDLS and CDR2 YYNGEE. Trimming left V 4 bases short and J 3 bases short, with 11 bases between. The CDR3 spells CASSPMGHYNEQFF. The CDR3 DNA sequence: TGTGCCAGCAGCCCCATGGGACACTACAATGAGCAGTTCTTC.

The rearrangement uses TRBV7-2 and TRBJ2-7; D perhaps matches TRBD2 (5 bases). V dropped 1 base and J dropped 7 bases, with 11 bases sitting between them. Per the germline V gene, CDR1 is SGHTA and CDR2 is FQGNSA. CDR3 length: 13 amino acids. CDR3 DNA: TGTGCCAGCAGCTTAGTCACAACGGGGGAGCAGTACTTC. Residues: CASSLVTTGEQYF.

The chain recombines TRBV3-1 (or the pseudogene TRBV3-2) with TRBJ1-6; possible D gene TRBD1, 6 bases. The CDR3 has 15 residues. Germline V gives CDR1 LGHDT, CDR2 YNNKEL (reference sequence). Trimming shortened V by 1 base and J by 7 bases, and 11 bases separated the two germline ends. CDR3: CASSQVGGGNSPLHF. CDR3 DNA sequence: TGTGCCAGCAGCCAAGTAGGGGGGGGCAATTCACCCCTCCACTTT.

The CDR3 sequence is CASSFGTNSYEQYF. The CDR3 coding sequence is TGTGCCAGCAGCTTCGGGACTAACTCCTACGAGCAGTACTTC. This chain connects TRBV11-3 to TRBJ2-7; TRBD2 matches at 7 bases. V lost 3 bases to trimming and J lost 0 bases; unmatched junction nucleotides: 2. This CDR3 is built from 14 residues. The germline gives CDR1 SGHNT, CDR2 YENEEA.

V usage is TRBV5-8 and J usage is TRBJ1-4; 12 nucleotides match TRBD1. CDR1 SGHTS and CDR2 YDEGEE come from the germline V gene. V was clipped by 4 bases and J by 7 bases; unmatched bases: 5. There are 15 residues in the CDR3. This chain's CDR3 is CASSRGQGAGEKLFF. The CDR3 nucleotides read TGTGCCAGCAGCAGGGGACAGGGGGCCGGTGAAAAACTGTTTTTT.

V and J are TRBV9 and TRBJ1-2; 8 bases map to TRBD1. The CDR3 spans 14 residues. Trimming took 3 bases from V and 8 from J; bases not matched to a gene: 9. Germline values: CDR1 SGDLS, CDR2 YYNGEE. The CDR3 DNA is TGTGCCAGCAGCGCATCTCGGACAGGGAACGGCTACACCTTC. Protein product: CASSASRTGNGYTF.

The chain links TRBV7-3 to TRBJ2-1; D possibly corresponds to TRBD1 (5 bases). The germline V gene encodes CDR1 SGHTA and CDR2 FQGTGA. This CDR3 is 14 amino acids long. Trimming removed 5 bases from V and 3 bases from J, with 11 bases in between. As DNA, the CDR3 is TGTGCCAGCAGCCTGTCGACAGACTACAATGAGCAGTTCTTC. Translation gives CASSLSTDYNEQFF.

The chain employs TRBV7-3 and TRBJ1-6; D is uncertain. CDR1 and CDR2 (germline): SGHTA, FQGTGA. V lost 0 bases, J lost 2 bases, and 8 bases lay in between. CDR3 size: 16 residues. This chain's CDR3 is CASSLTPVPYNSPLHF. The CDR3 bases are TGTGCCAGCAGCTTAACTCCGGTACCCTATAATTCACCCCTCCACTTT.

The chain is built from TRBV6-5 and TRBJ1-2; 7 bases agree with TRBD1. Trimming at V came to 2 bases and at J to 5 bases, leaving 2 bases not matched to a gene. This CDR3 is 13 amino acids long. Germline lookup yields CDR1 MNHEY and CDR2 SVGAGI. The CDR3 region has the DNA TGTGCCAGCAGTTACGGACAGGCTTATGGCTACACCTTC. It codes for CASSYGQAYGYTF.

J is TRBJ2-7 and V is TRBV7-2; no firm D call. Germline lookup yields CDR1 SGHTA and CDR2 FQGNSA. V dropped 3 bases and J dropped 1 base, with 13 bases sitting between them. The CDR3 is 15 residues long. The CDR3 spells CASSLGQALSYEQYF. CDR3 bases: TGTGCCAGCAGCTTGGGTCAGGCCCTATCCTACGAGCAGTACTTC.

This sequence joins TRBV5-1 and TRBJ2-5; 11 bases line up with TRBD2. The CDR3 spans 18 residues. CDR1 and CDR2 (germline): SGHRS, YFSETQ. V dropped 0 bases and J dropped 2; count of bases not matched to a gene: 9. The CDR3 sequence: CASSLELAGVGRQETQYF. As DNA, the CDR3 is TGCGCCAGCAGCTTGGAACTAGCGGGAGTGGGACGGCAAGAGACCCAGTACTTC.

This sequence joins TRBV21-1 and TRBJ2-4; the table calls TRBD2, which could not be checked here. TRBV21-1 is classified as a pseudogene. There are 14 residues in the CDR3. CDR3 sequence reads: CASLGTPGKNIQYF. The CDR3 region has the DNA TGTGCCAGCCTAGGTACTCCGGGCAAAAACATTCAGTACTTC.

V and J are TRBV27 and TRBJ2-7; 10 positions match TRBD2. The CDR3 has 14 residues. Germline CDR1 reads MNHEY; CDR2 reads SMNVEV (reference sequence). V shed 3 bases, J shed 6 bases, and the junction held 5 bases outside the gene matches. DNA of the CDR3: TGTGCCAGCAGTTTCTCAGCGGGAGGGGGCGAGCAGTACTTC. Its protein product is CASSFSAGGGEQYF.

This clone has just a few counts. This sequence joins TRBV12-5 and TRBJ2-2; D is possibly TRBD2 (5 bases). There are 16 residues in the CDR3. CDR1 LGHNT and CDR2 FRNRAP come from the germline V gene. The V and J ends lost 0 bases and 5 bases respectively, with 13 bases between them. The CDR3 DNA reads as TGTGCTAGTGGTTTGGTACGAACGGGCGGGACCGGGGAGCTGTTTTTT. It yields the protein CASGLVRTGGTGELFF.

This clone showed up just a few times. The chain employs TRBV7-3 and TRBJ2-1; maybe TRBD1 (5 bases). CDR1 and CDR2 (germline): SGHTA, FQGTGA. The V end was cut by 5 bases, the J end by 1 base, with 12 bases between. CDR3 length: 15 amino acids. In DNA, the CDR3 is TGTGCCAGCAGCGTAGGACACTCTTCCTACAATGAGCAGTTCTTC. Its translation: CASSVGHSSYNEQFF.

The gene calls are TRBV6-5 and TRBJ1-5; D unresolved. The V and J ends lost 5 bases and 0 bases respectively, with 8 bases between them. This CDR3 comprises 14 residues. Germline CDR1 MNHEY, CDR2 SVGAGI. The CDR3 loop is CASSPGDSNQPQHF. Here the CDR3 DNA reads TGTGCCAGCAGTCCAGGTGATAGCAATCAGCCCCAGCATTTT.

This chain uses TRBV5-1 with TRBJ2-2; weak D call: TRBD2 (5 bases). Trimming left V 8 bases short and J 4 bases short, with 15 bases between. There are 14 residues in the CDR3. Germline V gives CDR1 SGHRS, CDR2 YFSETQ. CDR3 residues: CASQAGLSTGELFF. CDR3 nucleotides: TGCGCCAGTCAGGCGGGCCTCTCCACCGGGGAGCTGTTTTTT. Variable domain in full (rest from reference TRBV5-1 and TRBJ2-2): KAGVTQTPRYLIKTRGQQVTLSCSPISGHRSVSWYQQTPGQGLQFLFEYFSETQRNKGNFPGRFSGRQFSNSRSEMNVSTLELGDSALYLCASQAGLSTGELFFGEGSRLTVL.